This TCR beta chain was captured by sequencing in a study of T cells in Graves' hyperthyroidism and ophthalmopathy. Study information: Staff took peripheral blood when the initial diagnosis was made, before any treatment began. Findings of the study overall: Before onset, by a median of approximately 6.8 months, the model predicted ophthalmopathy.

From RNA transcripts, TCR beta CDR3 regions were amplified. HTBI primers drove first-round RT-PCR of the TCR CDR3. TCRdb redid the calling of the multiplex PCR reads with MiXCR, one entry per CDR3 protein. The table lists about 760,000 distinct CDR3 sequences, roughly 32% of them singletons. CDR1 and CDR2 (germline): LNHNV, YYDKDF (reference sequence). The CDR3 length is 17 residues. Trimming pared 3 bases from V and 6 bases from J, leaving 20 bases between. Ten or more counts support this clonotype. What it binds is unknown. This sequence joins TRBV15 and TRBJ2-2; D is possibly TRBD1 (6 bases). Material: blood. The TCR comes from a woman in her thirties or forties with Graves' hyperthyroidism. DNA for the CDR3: TGTGCCACCAGCAGGGCCCCGGGACAAATCGCAGCCGGGGAGCTGTTTTTT. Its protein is CATSRAPGQIAAGELFF.